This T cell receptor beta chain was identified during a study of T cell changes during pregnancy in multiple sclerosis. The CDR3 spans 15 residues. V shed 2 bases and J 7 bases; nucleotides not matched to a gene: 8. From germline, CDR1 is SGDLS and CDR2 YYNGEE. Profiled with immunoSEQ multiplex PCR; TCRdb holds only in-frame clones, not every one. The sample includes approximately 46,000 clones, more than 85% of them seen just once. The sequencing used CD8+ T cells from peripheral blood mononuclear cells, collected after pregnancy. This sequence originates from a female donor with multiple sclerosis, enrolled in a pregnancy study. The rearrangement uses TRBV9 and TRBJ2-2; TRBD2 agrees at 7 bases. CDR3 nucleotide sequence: TGTGCCAGCAGCGTCGGTGGGGGGGTCGGCGGGGAGCTGTTTTTT. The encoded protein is CASSVGGGVGGELFF.